This T cell receptor (beta chain) was documented in a study of T-cell reconstitution after alpha-beta-depleted transplantation in children. This clonotype was seen more than once but under ten times. Losses at the gene ends were 5 bases for V and 7 bases for J; bases not matched to a gene: 10. CDR3 size: 15 residues. Per the germline V gene, CDR1 is SGHTA and CDR2 is FQGNSA. The TCRbeta library incorporated unique molecular identifiers. One entry per CDR3 protein results from TCRdb running MiXCR on the PCR reads. The repertoire holds roughly 200,000 distinct CDR3 sequences, with approximately 6.6% as singletons.

The rearrangement links TRBV7-2 to TRBJ1-2; 10 nucleotides align to TRBD1. The starting material was PBMCs from the stem cell graft donor, obtained from the stem cell graft. This clonotype was sampled from a human donor who donated a stem cell graft to a child with Wiskott-Aldrich syndrome. In DNA form, the CDR3 reads TGTGCCAGCAGCGCCAGCGGGACAGGGGCAAGTGGCTACACCTTC. It specifies CASSASGTGASGYTF. The full variable domain, its missing parts supplied by reference TRBV7-2 and TRBJ1-2, is GAGVSQSPSNKVTEKGKDVELRCDPISGHTALYWYRQSLGQGLEFLIYFQGNSAPDKSGLPSDRFSAERTGGSVSTLTIQRTQQEDSAVYLCASSASGTGASGYTFGSGTRLTVV.